This TCR beta chain was profiled in a study of T-cell memory formation after mild COVID-19. CDR1 is SGHAT and CDR2 is FQNNGV in the germline V gene. With 2 bases clipped from V and 0 bases from J, the junction kept 8 bases outside the gene matches. The CDR3 runs 18 residues. TCRdb re-analysed the 5' RACE reads in MiXCR, keeping a single row per CDR3 protein. The repertoire includes roughly 48,000 distinct CDR3 sequences, roughly a quarter of them detected once, and 35% to 50% sits in the top ten. This clonotype was counted a few times. The receptor comes from a man younger than 30 who had mild COVID-19 (a few samples of this study predate the infection). Cell type and time point are not known. The gene calls are TRBV11-2 and TRBJ2-1; TRBD2 aligns across 9 bases. The sample taken for sequencing was PBMCs or a T cell subset sorted from them (not recorded which). The CDR3 protein is CASSLRAGGYTSYNEQFF. CDR3 coding DNA: TGTGCCAGCAGCTTAAGAGCGGGGGGCTATACCTCCTACAATGAGCAGTTCTTC.